This T cell receptor beta chain came from a study of cytomegalovirus exposure and HLA in healthy donors. Study results and limitations: A later analysis linked 15,000 to 20,000 TCR beta sequences to HLA alleles at 0.05 false discovery rate.

PCR employed 60 Vbeta and 13 Jbeta primers. Produced via immunoSEQ multiplex PCR; TCRdb's table is partial and in-frame only. The table records 80,000 to 95,000 clones, 86% of them present only once. Germline V lookup: CDR1 SEHNR, CDR2 FQNEAQ (reference sequence). The CDR3 has 13 amino acids. The germline V and J ends were trimmed by 1 base and 1 base, with 4 bases remaining between them. With respect to this clone: Its antigen is unidentified.

This clonotype was obtained from a young man in good health and CMV-seropositive. Sequencing was performed on PBMCs. The J gene is TRBJ1-1, the V gene TRBV7-9; D unresolved. CDR3 loop: CASSLGQNTEAFF. As DNA, the CDR3 is TGTGCCAGCAGCTTAGGGCAGAACACTGAAGCTTTCTTT.